The present T cell receptor beta chain was sequenced within a study of blood T cell repertoires in COVID-19. Libraries were prepared by immunoSEQ multiplex PCR; TCRdb keeps only in-frame clonotypes and omits some of them. The sample comprises fewer than 300,000 clones, around nine tenths of which are singletons, and 1.1% rests with the top ten. Sequencing was done on a sample of PBMCs or T cells enriched from blood (not recorded which). The clonotype originates from a woman between 25 and 40 years old who had recovered from COVID-19.

CDR3 sequence reads: CASSLVGGPSSYEQYF. The CDR3 DNA reads TGTGCCAGCAGCTTGGTGGGAGGACCCAGCTCCTACGAGCAGTACTTC. This sequence joins TRBV11-2 and TRBJ2-7; D may be TRBD2 (6 bases). Trimming took off 3 bases at V and 0 bases at J, with 15 bases between the two ends. This CDR3 is built from 16 residues. The germline gives CDR1 SGHAT, CDR2 FQNNGV.